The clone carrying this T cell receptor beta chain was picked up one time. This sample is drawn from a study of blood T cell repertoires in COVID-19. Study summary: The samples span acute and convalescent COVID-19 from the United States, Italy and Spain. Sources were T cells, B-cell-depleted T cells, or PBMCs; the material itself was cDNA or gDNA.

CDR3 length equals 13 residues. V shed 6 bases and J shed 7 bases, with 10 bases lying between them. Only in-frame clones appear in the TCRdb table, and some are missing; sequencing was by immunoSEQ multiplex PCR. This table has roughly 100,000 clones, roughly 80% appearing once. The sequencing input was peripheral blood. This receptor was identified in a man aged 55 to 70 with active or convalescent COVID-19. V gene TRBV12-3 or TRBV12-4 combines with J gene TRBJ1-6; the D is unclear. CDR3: CASRLAGNSPLHF. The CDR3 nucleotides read TGTGCCAGCAGGCTGGCGGGGAATTCACCCCTCCACTTT.